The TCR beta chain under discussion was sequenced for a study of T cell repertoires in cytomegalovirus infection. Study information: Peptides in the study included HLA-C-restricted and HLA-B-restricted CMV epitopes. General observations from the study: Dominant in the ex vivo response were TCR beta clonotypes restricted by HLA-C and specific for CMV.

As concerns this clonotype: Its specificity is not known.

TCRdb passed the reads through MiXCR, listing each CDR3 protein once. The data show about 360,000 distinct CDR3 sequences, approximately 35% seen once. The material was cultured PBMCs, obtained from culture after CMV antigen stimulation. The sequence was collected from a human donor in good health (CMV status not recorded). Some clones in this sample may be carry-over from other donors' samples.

CDR3 sequence: CASSQDEEGYQPQHF. CDR3 DNA: TGTGCCAGCAGCCAAGACGAGGAAGGATATCAGCCCCAGCATTTT. The chain recombines TRBV4-2 with TRBJ1-5; D is ambiguous. The CDR3 totals 15 residues. V lost 0 bases, J lost 5 bases, and 11 bases lay in between. In germline, CDR1 is LGHNA, CDR2 YNFKEQ.